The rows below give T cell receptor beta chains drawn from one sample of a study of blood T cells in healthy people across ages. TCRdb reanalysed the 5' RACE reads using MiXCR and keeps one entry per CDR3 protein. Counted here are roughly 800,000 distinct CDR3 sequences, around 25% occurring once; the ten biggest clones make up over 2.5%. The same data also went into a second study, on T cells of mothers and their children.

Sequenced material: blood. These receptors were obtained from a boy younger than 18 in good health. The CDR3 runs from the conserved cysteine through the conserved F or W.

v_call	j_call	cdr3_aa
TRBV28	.	CASNEGGLSSYEQYF
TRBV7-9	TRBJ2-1	CASSLSGLRSSYNEQFF
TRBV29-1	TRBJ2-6	CSVGTLSVGSGANVLTF
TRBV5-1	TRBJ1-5	CASSFGTGDYQPQHF
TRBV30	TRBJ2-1	CAWKVREQFF
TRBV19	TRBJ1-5	CASSIGDRGLNQPQHF
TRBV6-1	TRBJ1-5	CASSHPEGAQHF
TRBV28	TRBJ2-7	CACGGFVGEQYF
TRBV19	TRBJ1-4	CASSSEHHLTNEKLFF
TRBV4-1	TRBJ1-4	CASSQPADRNEKLFF
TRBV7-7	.	CASSLSPILETQYF
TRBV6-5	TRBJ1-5	CASSGTEKQPQHF
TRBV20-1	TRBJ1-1	CSARARDRLGGTEAFF
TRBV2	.	CASRGLEAYEQYF
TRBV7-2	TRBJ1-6	CATQGGGSPLHF
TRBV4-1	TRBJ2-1	CASSQGPHSSYNEQFF
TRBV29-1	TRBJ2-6	CSVEVGSTSSGANVLTF
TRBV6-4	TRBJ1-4	CASSEGTGAPNEKLFF
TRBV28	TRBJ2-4	CASSPPGQGFNIQYF
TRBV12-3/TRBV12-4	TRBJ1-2	CASHTRGFSYGYTF
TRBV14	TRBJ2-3	CASSPPGLAGGTDTQYF
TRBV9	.	CASSVGYSTYEQYF
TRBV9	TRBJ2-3	CASSTRLAGIDTQYF
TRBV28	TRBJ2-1	CANSYPRRGETYNEQFF
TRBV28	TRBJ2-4	CASSLPSGAGNIQYF
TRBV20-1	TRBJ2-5	CSARAVVATYETQYF
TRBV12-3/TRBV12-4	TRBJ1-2	CASSPLRTANYGYTF
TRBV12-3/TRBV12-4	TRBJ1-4	CASSPRDRGDEKLFF
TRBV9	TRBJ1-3	CASSGQNSGNTIYF
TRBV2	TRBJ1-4	CASSEERGPGATNEKLFF
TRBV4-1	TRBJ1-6	CASSQVVDNSPLHF
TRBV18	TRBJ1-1	CASSPTLDRQHTEAFF
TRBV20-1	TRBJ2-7	CSAPEIGPGTQYF
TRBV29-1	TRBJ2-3	CSVVQSTGDTQYF
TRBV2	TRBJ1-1	CASENTANTEAFF
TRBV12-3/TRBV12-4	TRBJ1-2	CASRPDRELDYGYTF
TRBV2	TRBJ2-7	CASSGVAGMGSEQYF
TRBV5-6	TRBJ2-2	CASSWGDRNTGELFF
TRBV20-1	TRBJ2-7	CSARPPQRGSSYEQYF
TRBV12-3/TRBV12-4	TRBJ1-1	CASSFREMNTEAFF
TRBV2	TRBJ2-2	CASSELQNTGELFF
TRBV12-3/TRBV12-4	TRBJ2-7	CASSFWGAHEQYF
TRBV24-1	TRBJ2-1	CATSDLGTQNYNEQFF
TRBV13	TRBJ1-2	CASTEGIGGYTF
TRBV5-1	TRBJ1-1	CASSLSGGGTEAFF
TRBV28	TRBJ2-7	CASSPQGALTYEQYF
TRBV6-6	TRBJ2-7	CASSLWTGGEQYF
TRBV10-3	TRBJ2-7	CAISADRGEDEQYF
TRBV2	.	CASSLTGVQYEQYF
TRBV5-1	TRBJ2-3	CASSLKGGGTDTQYF
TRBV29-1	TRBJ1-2	CSVEDTGFYGYTF
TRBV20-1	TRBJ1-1	CSARGGANLKTEAFF
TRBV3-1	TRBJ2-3	CASSLHRVAGDTDTQYF
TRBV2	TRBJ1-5	CASRSLGNQPQHF
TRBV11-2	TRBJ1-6	CASSLLQGYNSPLHF
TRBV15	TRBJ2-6	CATSRPTGSGANVLTF
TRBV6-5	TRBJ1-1	CASTAGGFEAFF
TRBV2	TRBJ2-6	CASSSPAGAGANVLTF